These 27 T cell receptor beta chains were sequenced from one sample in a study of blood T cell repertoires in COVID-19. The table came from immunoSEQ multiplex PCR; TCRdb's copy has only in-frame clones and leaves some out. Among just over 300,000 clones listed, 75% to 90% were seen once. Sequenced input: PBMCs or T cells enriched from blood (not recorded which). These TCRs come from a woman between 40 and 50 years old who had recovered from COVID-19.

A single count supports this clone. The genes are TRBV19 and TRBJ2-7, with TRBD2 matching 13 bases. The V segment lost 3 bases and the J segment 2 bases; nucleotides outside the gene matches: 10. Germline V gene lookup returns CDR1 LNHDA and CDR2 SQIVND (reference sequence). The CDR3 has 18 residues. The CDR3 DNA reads TGTGCCAGTAGTATGGGACTAGCGGGACCCTCCAAGGCCTACGAGCAGTACTTC. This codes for CASSMGLAGPSKAYEQYF.

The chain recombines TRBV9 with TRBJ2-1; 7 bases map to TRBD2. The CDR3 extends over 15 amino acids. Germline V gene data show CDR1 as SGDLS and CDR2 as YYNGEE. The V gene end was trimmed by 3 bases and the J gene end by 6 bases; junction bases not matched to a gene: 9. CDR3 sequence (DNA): TGTGCCAGCAGCGCGGGGGGAGGAGATAGCAATGAGCAGTTCTTC. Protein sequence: CASSAGGGDSNEQFF.

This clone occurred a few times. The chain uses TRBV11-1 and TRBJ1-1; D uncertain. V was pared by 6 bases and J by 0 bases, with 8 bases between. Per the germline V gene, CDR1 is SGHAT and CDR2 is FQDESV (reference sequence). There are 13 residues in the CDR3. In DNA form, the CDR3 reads TGTGCCAGCAGTCGGGAGATGAACACTGAAGCTTTCTTT. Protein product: CASSREMNTEAFF.

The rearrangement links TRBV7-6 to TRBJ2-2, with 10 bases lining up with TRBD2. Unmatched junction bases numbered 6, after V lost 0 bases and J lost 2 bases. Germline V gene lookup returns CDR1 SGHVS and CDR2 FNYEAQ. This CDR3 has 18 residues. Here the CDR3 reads CASSLAPASGGNTGELFF. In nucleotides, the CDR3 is TGTGCCAGCAGCTTAGCCCCGGCTAGCGGGGGTAACACCGGGGAGCTGTTTTTT.

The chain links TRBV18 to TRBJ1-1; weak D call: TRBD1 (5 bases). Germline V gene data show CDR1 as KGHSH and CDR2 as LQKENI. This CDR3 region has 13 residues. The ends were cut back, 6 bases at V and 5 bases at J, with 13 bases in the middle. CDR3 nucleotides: TGTGCCAGCTCCCAAGCAGGGTTTACTGAAGCTTTCTTT. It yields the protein CASSQAGFTEAFF.

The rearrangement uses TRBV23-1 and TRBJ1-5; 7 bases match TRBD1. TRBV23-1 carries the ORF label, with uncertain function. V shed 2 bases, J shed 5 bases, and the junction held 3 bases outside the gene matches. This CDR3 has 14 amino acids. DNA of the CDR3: TGCGCCAGCAGTCAAGCCAGGGGGGATCAGCCCCAGCATTTT. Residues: CASSQARGDQPQHF.

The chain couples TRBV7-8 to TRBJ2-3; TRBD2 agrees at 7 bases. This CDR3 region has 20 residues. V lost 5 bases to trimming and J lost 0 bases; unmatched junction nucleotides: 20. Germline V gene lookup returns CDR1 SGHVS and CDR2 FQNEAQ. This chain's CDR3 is CASSTISGRAPRGSTDTQYF. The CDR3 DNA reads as TGTGCCAGCAGCACCATTTCTGGGAGGGCCCCTAGGGGTAGCACAGATACGCAGTATTTT.

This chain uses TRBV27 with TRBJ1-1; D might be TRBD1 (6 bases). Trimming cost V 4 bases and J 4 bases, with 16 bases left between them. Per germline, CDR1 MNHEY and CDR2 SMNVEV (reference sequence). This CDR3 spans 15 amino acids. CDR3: CASSWPGAMTTEAFF. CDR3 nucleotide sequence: TGTGCCAGCAGTTGGCCAGGGGCCATGACCACTGAAGCTTTCTTT.

CDR3: CASSQGAGAHYEQYF. In DNA form, the CDR3 reads TGTGCCAGCAGCCAAGGAGCGGGGGCACACTACGAGCAGTACTTC. This chain connects TRBV3-1 (or the pseudogene TRBV3-2) to TRBJ2-7, with TRBD2 matching over 8 bases. The CDR3 sequence is 15 residues long. Germline assignment: CDR1 LGHDT and CDR2 YNNKEL (reference sequence). V lost 1 base to trimming and J lost 3 bases; unmatched junction nucleotides: 5.

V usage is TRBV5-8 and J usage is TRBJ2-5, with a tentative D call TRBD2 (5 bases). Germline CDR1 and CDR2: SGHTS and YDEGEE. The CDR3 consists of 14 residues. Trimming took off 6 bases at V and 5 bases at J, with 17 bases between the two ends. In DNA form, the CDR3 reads TGTGCCAGCACCACTTGGTCAGGAGGCGAGACCCAGTACTTC. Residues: CASTTWSGGETQYF.

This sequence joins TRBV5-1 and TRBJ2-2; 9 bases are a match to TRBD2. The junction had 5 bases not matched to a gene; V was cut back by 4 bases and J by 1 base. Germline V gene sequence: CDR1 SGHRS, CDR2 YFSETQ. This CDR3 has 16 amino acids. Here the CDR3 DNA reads TGCGCCAGCAGCATAGAGACTAGCGGGAACACCGGGGAGCTGTTTTTT. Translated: CASSIETSGNTGELFF.

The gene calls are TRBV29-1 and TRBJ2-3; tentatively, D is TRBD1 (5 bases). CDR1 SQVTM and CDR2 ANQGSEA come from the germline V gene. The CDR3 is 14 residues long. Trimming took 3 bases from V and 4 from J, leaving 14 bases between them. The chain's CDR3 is CSVEYFRVPDTQYF. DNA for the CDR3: TGCAGCGTTGAGTATTTCAGGGTCCCAGATACGCAGTATTTT.

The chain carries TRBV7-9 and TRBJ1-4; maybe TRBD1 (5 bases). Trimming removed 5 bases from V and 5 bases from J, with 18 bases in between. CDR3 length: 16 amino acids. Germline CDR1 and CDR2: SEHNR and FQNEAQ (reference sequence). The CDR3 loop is CASSTRDGGSNEKLFF. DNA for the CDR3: TGTGCCAGCAGCACTAGGGACGGAGGGTCAAATGAAAAACTGTTTTTT. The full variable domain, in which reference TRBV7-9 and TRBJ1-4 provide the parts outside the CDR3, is DTGVSQNPRHKITKRGQNVTFRCDPISEHNRLYWYRQTLGQGPEFLTYFQNEAQLEKSRLLSDRFSAERPKGSFSTLEIQRTEQGDSAMYLCASSTRDGGSNEKLFFGSGTQLSVL.

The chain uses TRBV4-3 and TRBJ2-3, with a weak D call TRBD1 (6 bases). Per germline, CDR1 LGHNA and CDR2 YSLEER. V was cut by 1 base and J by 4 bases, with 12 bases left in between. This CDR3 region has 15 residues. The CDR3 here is CASSQARAGADTQYF. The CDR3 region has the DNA TGCGCCAGCAGCCAAGCAAGGGCAGGGGCAGATACGCAGTATTTT.

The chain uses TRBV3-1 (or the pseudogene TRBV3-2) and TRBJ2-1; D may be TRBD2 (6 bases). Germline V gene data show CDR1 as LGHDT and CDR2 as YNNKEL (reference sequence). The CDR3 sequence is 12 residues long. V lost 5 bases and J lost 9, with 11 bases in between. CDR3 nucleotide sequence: TGTGCCAGCAGCAGACTAGGGGTTGAGCAGTTCTTC. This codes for CASSRLGVEQFF.

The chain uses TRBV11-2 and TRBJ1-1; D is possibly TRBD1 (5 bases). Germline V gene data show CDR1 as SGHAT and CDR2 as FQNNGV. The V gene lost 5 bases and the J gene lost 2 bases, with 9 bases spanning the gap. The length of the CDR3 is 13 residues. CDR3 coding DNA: TGTGCCAGCAGCCGCCAGGGAAACACTGAAGCTTTCTTT. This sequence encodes CASSRQGNTEAFF.

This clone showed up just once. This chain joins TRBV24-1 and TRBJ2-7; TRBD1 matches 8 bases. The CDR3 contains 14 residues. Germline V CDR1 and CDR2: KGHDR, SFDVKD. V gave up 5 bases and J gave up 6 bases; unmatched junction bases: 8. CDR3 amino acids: CATSGDRSTGEQYF. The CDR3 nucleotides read TGTGCCACCAGTGGGGACAGGTCGACAGGCGAGCAGTACTTC.

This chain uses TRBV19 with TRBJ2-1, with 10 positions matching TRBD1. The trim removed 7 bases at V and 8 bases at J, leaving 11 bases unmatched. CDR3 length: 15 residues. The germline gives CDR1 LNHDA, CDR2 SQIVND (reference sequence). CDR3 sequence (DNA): TGTGCCAGTAAATCCCCGGGACAGGGGATGTATGAGCAGTTCTTC. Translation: CASKSPGQGMYEQFF.

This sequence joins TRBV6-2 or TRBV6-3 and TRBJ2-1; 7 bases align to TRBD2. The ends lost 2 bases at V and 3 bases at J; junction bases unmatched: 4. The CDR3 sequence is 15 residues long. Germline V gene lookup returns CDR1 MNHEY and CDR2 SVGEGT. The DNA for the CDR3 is TGTGCCAGCAGTTACCGATGGGACTACTACAATGAGCAGTTCTTC. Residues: CASSYRWDYYNEQFF.

The CDR3 spells CASSEARDAKRGEQFF. In DNA, the CDR3 is TGCGCCAGCAGTGAGGCACGGGACGCAAAAAGGGGGGAGCAGTTCTTC. V and J are TRBV10-1 and TRBJ2-1, with D perhaps matching TRBD1 (6 bases). CDR3 length: 16 residues. Trimming shortened V by 2 bases and J by 10 bases, and 21 bases separated the two germline ends. Germline assignment: CDR1 WNHNN and CDR2 SYGVQD (reference sequence).

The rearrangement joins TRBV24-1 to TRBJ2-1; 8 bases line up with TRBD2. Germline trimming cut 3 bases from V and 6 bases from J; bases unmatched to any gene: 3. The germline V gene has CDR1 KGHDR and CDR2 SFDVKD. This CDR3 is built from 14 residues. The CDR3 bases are TGTGCCACCAGTGATGCCGGGAGGGCCAATGAGCAGTTCTTC. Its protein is CATSDAGRANEQFF.

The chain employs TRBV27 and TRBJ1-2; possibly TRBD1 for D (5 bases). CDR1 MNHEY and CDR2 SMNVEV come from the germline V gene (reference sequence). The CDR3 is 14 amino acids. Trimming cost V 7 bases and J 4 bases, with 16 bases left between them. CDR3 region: CASKLGQDIYGYTF. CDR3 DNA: TGTGCCAGCAAGTTAGGGCAGGACATCTATGGCTACACCTTC.

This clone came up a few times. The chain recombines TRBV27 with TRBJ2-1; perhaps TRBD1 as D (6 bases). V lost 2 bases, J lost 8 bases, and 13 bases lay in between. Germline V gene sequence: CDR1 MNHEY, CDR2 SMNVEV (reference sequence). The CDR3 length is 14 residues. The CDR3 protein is CASSLGAGDHEQFF. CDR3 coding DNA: TGTGCCAGCAGTTTAGGGGCAGGGGACCATGAGCAGTTCTTC.

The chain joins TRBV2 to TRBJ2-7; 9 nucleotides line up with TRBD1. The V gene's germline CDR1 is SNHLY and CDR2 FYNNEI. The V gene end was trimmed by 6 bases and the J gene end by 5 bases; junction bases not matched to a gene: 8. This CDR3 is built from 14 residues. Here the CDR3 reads CASRPGQGTDEQYF. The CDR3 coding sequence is TGTGCCAGCAGACCGGGACAGGGAACCGACGAGCAGTACTTC.

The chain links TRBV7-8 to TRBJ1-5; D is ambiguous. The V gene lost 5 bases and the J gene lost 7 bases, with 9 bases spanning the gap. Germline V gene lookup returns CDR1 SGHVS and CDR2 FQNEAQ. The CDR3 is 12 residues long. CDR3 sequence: CASSPVPQPQHF. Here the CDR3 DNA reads TGTGCCAGCAGCCCGGTTCCCCAGCCCCAGCATTTT. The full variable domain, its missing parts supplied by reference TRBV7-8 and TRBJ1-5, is GAGVSQSPRYKVAKRGQDVALRCDPISGHVSLFWYQQALGQGPEFLTYFQNEAQLDKSGLPSDRFFAERPEGSVSTLKIQRTQQEDSAVYLCASSPVPQPQHFGDGTRLSIL.

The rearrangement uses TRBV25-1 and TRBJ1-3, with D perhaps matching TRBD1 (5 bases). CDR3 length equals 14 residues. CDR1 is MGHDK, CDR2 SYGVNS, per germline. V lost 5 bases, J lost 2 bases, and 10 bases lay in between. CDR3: CASSSAGPGNTIYF. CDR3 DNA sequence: TGTGCCAGCAGTTCGGCAGGGCCTGGAAACACCATATATTTT.

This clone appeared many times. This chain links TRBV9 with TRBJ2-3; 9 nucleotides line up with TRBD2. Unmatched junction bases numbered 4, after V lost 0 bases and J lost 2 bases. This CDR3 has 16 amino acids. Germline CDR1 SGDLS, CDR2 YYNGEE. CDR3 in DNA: TGTGCCAGCAGCGTAGAACTAGCGGGCCTCACAGATACGCAGTATTTT. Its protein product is CASSVELAGLTDTQYF.